The sequence of this T cell receptor beta chain was determined in a study of T cells in Graves' hyperthyroidism and ophthalmopathy. Graves' hyperthyroidism was deemed stable absent ophthalmopathy progression within 18 months. Fresh peripheral blood, approximately 9.7 ml, was the source of the PBMCs. Amplification of TCR beta CDR3 regions was performed using RNA transcripts as template. HTBI primers were employed in a first-round RT-PCR of the TCR CDR3. TCRdb re-called the multiplex PCR reads through MiXCR, storing one row per CDR3 protein. The repertoire includes about 560,000 distinct CDR3 sequences, 16% of them detected once, and 15% to 20% sits in the top ten. This clonotype was picked up many times. Looked up from germline, CDR1 is DFQATT and CDR2 is SNEGSKA (reference sequence). The CDR3 runs to 12 residues. Trimming took 5 bases from V and 2 from J, leaving 9 bases between them.

This chain links TRBV20-1 with TRBJ1-1; a weak D match, TRBD1 (5 bases). What was sequenced was blood. The clonotype originates from a woman aged 18-29 years with Graves' hyperthyroidism. The CDR3 protein is CSALDKNTEAFF. CDR3 bases: TGCAGTGCTCTGGACAAAAACACTGAAGCTTTCTTT.